The present entry profiles one T cell receptor beta chain with its context. There are 13 residues in the CDR3. The germline CDR1 and CDR2 sequences are SQVTM and ANQGSEA. Trimming took 0 bases from V and 7 from J, leaving 12 bases between them. This sample is part of a study of healthy donors' naive CD4 and CD8 T cells. Across the study: A new alpha primer set targeted every functional IMGT alpha variant.

TCR libraries were built from about 500 ng of total RNA by linear amplification. TCRdb ran MiXCR on the reads and lists one entry per CDR3 protein. The sample holds around 200,000 distinct CDR3 sequences, over 60% seen once. The sample taken for sequencing was naive CD4+ and CD8+ T cells sorted from blood, pooled from several donors. The rearrangement uses TRBV29-1 and TRBJ1-1, with unresolved D. The source of this sequence is a pool of human donors in good health; the sample pools cells from several healthy donors. The CDR3 DNA is TGCAGCGTTGAAGATTTGGTCGCAGTTGAAGCTTTCTTT. Translation: CSVEDLVAVEAFF.